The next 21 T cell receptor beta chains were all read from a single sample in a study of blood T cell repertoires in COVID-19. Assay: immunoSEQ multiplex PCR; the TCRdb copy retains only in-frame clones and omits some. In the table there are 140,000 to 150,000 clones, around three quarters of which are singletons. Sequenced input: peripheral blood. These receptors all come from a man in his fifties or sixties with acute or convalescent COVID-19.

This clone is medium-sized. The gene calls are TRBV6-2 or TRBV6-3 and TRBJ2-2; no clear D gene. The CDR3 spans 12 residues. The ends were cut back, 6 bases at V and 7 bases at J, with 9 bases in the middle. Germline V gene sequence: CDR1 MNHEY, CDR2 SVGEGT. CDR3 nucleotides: TGTGCCAGCAGCCCTGGCCTCGGGGAGCTGTTTTTT. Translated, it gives CASSPGLGELFF.

The CDR3 protein is CASSPRQGAMGNQPQHF. CDR3 coding DNA: TGTGCCAGTAGTCCGAGACAGGGGGCGATGGGCAATCAGCCCCAGCATTTT. The chain is built from TRBV19 and TRBJ1-5; 10 positions match TRBD1. The CDR3 covers 17 residues. Germline V gives CDR1 LNHDA, CDR2 SQIVND (reference sequence). The ends lost 5 bases at V and 2 bases at J; junction bases unmatched: 9.

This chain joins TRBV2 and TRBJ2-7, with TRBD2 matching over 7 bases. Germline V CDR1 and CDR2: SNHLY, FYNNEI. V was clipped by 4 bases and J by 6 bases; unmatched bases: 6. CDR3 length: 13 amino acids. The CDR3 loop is CASSVSERGEQYF. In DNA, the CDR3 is TGTGCCAGCAGTGTGTCGGAGCGGGGCGAGCAGTACTTC.

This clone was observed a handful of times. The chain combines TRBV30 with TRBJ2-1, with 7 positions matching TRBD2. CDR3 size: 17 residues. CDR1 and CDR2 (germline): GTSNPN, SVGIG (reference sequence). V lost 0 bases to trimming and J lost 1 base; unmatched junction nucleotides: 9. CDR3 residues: CAWSVRGLPTSYNEQFF. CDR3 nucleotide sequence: TGTGCCTGGAGTGTACGGGGACTACCGACGTCCTACAATGAGCAGTTCTTC.

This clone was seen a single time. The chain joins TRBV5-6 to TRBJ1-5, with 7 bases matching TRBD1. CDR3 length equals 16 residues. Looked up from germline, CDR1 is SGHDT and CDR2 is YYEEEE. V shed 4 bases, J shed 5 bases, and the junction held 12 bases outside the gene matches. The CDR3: CASSRRQGVFDQPQHF. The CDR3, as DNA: TGTGCCAGCAGCCGCCGACAGGGTGTATTCGATCAGCCCCAGCATTTT.

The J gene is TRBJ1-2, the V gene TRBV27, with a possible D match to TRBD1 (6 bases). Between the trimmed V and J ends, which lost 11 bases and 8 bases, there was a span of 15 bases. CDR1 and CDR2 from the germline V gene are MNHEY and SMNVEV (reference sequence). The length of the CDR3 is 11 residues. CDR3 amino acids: CAAGEGFGYTF. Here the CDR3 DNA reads TGTGCCGCAGGGGAGGGGTTCGGCTACACCTTC.

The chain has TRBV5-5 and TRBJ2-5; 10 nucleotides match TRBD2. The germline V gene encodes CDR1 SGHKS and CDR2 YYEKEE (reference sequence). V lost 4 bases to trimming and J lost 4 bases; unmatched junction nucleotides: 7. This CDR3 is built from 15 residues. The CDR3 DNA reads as TGTGCCAGCAGCGTCGTCCCTAGCGGGGGAGAGACCCAGTACTTC. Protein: CASSVVPSGGETQYF.

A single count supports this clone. CDR3 nucleotide sequence: TGTGCCAGCAGCTTCGGGACTAGCGGGAGTAGAGAGACCCAGTACTTC. Its translation is CASSFGTSGSRETQYF. V is TRBV7-8 and J is TRBJ2-5; 14 bases map to TRBD2. CDR1 and CDR2 from the germline V gene are SGHVS and FQNEAQ. The CDR3 is 16 residues long. The junction had 4 bases not matched to a gene; V was cut back by 3 bases and J by 4 bases.

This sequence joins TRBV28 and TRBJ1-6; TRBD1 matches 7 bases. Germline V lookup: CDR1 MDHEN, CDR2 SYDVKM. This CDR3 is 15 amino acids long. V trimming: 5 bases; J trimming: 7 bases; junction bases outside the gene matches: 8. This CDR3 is CASSNPGQTNSPLHF. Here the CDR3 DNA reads TGTGCCAGCAGTAACCCGGGACAGACGAATTCACCCCTCCACTTT.

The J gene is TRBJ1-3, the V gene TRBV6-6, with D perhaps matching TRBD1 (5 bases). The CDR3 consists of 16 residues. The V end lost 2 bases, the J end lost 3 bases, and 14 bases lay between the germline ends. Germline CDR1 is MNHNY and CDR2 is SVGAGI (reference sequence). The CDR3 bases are TGTGCCAGCAGTTACGGCCAGGGAAAAGGTGGAAACACCATATATTTT. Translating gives CASSYGQGKGGNTIYF.

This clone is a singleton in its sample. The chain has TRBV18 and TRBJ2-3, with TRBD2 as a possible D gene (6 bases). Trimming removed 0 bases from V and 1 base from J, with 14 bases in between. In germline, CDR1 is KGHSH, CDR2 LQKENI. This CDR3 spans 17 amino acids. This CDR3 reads CASSPPSMWRGTDTQYF. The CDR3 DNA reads TGTGCCAGCTCACCACCGTCAATGTGGAGGGGCACAGATACGCAGTATTTT. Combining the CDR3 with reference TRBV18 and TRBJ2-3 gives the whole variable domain NAGVMQNPRHLVRRRGQEARLRCSPMKGHSHVYWYRQLPEEGLKFMVYLQKENIIDESGMPKERFSAEFPKEGPSILRIQQVVRGDSAAYFCASSPPSMWRGTDTQYFGPGTRLTVL.

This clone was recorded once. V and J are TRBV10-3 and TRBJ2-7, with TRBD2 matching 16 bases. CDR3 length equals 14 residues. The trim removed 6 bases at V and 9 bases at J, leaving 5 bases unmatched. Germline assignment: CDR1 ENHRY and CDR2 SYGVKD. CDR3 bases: TGTGCCATCAGCACGGGACTAGCGGGAGGGGCGCAGTACTTC. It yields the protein CAISTGLAGGAQYF.

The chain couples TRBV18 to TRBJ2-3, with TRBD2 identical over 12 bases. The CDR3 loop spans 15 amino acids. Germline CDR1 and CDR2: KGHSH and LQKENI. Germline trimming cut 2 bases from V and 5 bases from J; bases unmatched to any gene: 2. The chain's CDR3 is CASSPGGLAGDTQYF. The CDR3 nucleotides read TGTGCCAGCTCACCAGGGGGACTAGCGGGAGATACGCAGTATTTT.

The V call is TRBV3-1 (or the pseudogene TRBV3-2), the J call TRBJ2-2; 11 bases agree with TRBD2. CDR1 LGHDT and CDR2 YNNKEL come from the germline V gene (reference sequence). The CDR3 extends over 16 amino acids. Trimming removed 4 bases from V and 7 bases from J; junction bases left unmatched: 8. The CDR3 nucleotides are TGTGCCAGCAGCCCGACTAGCGGGATCGGAAGCGGGGAGCTGTTTTTT. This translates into CASSPTSGIGSGELFF.

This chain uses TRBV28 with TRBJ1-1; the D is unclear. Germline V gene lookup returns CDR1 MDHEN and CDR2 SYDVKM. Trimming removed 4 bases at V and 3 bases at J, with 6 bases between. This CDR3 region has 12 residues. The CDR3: CASSYGYTEAFF. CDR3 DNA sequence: TGTGCCAGCAGTTATGGCTACACTGAAGCTTTCTTT.

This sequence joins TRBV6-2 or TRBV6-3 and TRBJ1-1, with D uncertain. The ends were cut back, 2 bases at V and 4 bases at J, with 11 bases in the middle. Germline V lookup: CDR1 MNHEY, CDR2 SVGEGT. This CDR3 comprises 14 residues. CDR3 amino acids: CASSYEGFGTEAFF. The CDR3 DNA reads TGTGCCAGCAGTTACGAGGGATTTGGCACTGAAGCTTTCTTT.

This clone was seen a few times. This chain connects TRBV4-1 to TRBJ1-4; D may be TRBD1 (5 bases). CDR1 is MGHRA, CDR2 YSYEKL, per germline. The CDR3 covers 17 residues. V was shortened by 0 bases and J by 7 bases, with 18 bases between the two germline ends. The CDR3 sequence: CASSQDVGGVIGEKLFF. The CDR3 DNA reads TGCGCCAGCAGCCAAGACGTGGGGGGGGTGATTGGTGAAAAACTGTTTTTT.

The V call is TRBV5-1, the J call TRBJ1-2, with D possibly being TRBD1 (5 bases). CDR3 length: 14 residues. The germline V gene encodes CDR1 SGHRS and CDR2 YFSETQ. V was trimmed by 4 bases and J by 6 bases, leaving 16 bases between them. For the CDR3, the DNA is TGCGCCAGCAGCCTGACCTCAGGGTTAGATGGCTACACCTTC. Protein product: CASSLTSGLDGYTF.

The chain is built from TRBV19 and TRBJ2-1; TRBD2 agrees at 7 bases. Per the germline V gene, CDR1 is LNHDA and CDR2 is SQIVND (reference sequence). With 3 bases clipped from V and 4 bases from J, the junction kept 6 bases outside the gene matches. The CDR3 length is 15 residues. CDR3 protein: CASSMAGVAYNEQFF. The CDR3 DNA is TGTGCCAGTAGTATGGCGGGAGTAGCGTACAATGAGCAGTTCTTC.

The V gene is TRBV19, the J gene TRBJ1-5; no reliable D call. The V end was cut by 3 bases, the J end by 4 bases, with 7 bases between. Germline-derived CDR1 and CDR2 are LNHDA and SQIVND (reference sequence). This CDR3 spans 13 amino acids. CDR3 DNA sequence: TGTGCCAGTAGTATTGCCAGTAATCAGCCCCAGCATTTT. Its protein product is CASSIASNQPQHF.

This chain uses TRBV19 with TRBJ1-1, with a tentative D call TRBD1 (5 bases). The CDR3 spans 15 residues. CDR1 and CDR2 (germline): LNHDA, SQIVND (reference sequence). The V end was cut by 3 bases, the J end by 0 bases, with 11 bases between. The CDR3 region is CASSIGGSVNTEAFF. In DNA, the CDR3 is TGTGCCAGTAGTATCGGGGGTTCGGTGAACACTGAAGCTTTCTTT. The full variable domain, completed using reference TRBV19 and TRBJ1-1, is DGGITQSPKYLFRKEGQNVTLSCEQNLNHDAMYWYRQDPGQGLRLIYYSQIVNDFQKGDIAEGYSVSREKKESFPLTVTSAQKNPTAFYLCASSIGGSVNTEAFFGQGTRLTVV.